This TCR beta chain emerged from a study of T cell responses to AZD1222 COVID-19 vaccine. Profiling relied on immunoSEQ multiplex PCR, and the TCRdb table lists in-frame clones only, not all of them. The table records 200,000 or so clones, 93% of them present only once. Per the germline V gene, CDR1 is MNHNS and CDR2 is SASEGT. This CDR3 region has 13 residues. The trim removed 8 bases at V and 4 bases at J, leaving 5 bases unmatched. V usage is TRBV6-1 and J usage is TRBJ1-5; 7 bases agree with TRBD1. The starting material was peripheral blood, obtained 28 days after the second AZD1222 dose. This clonotype was obtained from an adult who received the AZD1222 COVID-19 vaccine. The chain's CDR3 is CASGDSGNQPQHF. The CDR3 nucleotides are TGTGCCAGCGGGGACAGCGGTAATCAGCCCCAGCATTTT.